One and the same sample provided the 14 T cell receptor beta chains below, sequenced in a study of blood T cell repertoires in COVID-19. Here immunoSEQ multiplex PCR was the method, and the copy in TCRdb shows in-frame clones only, minus some. This table holds 120,000 to 150,000 clones, 85% to 90% found once. Sequencing was carried out using peripheral blood. The receptors originated from a young man with COVID-19, enrolled during active disease.

The rearrangement uses TRBV6-1 and TRBJ2-6; D is unresolved. CDR3 size: 15 residues. Trimming pared 2 bases from V and 0 bases from J, leaving 5 bases between. Germline CDR1 reads MNHNS; CDR2 reads SASEGT. CDR3 sequence: CASSELGSGANVLTF. DNA of the CDR3: TGTGCCAGCAGTGAACTAGGCTCTGGGGCCAACGTCCTGACTTTC.

The gene calls are TRBV4-1 and TRBJ1-1; 9 bases agree with TRBD1. Germline V lookup: CDR1 MGHRA, CDR2 YSYEKL. The V segment lost 5 bases and the J segment 1 base; nucleotides outside the gene matches: 2. The CDR3 is 14 amino acids. The CDR3 nucleotides read TGCGCCAGCAGCACGACAGGGGGGAACACTGAAGCTTTCTTT. Protein: CASSTTGGNTEAFF.

This clone was observed a few times. This chain links TRBV3-1 (or the pseudogene TRBV3-2) with TRBJ2-1, with a tentative D call TRBD2 (6 bases). The V gene lost 8 bases and the J gene lost 12 bases, with 23 bases spanning the gap. Germline loops: CDR1 LGHDT, CDR2 YNNKEL (reference sequence). The CDR3 runs 14 residues. The CDR3 DNA reads as TGTGCCAGCCACGAAGCGGGTGGGATTGGAGGGCAGTTCTTC. This encodes CASHEAGGIGGQFF.

This rearrangement joins TRBV28 to TRBJ2-7; 8 bases agree with TRBD2. Trimming cost V 6 bases and J 4 bases; bases outside gene matches: 11. The CDR3 extends over 15 amino acids. Germline assignment: CDR1 MDHEN and CDR2 SYDVKM. CDR3 sequence reads: CASSQGLGGLYEQYF. CDR3 nucleotides: TGTGCCAGCAGCCAGGGACTAGGGGGGCTTTACGAGCAGTACTTC.

The chain uses TRBV3-1 (or the pseudogene TRBV3-2) and TRBJ2-5, with 7 bases fitting TRBD1. The CDR3 has 15 amino acids. Looked up from germline, CDR1 is LGHDT and CDR2 is YNNKEL (reference sequence). The V segment lost 5 bases and the J segment 1 base; nucleotides outside the gene matches: 7. The CDR3 DNA is TGTGCCAGCAGCACGACAGGGATATCCCAAGAGACCCAGTACTTC. As protein: CASSTTGISQETQYF.

The genes are TRBV5-6 and TRBJ2-3; 9 bases fit TRBD2. Germline trimming cut 6 bases from V and 4 bases from J; bases unmatched to any gene: 12. CDR3 length equals 16 residues. From germline, CDR1 is SGHDT and CDR2 YYEEEE. The CDR3 nucleotides read TGTGCCAGCACCAAACCCTGGCGGGAGGGGTCAGATACGCAGTATTTT. Translated, it gives CASTKPWREGSDTQYF.

This clone was observed a handful of times. Distinct nucleotide sequences in the sample also encode this CDR3. V and J are TRBV5-1 and TRBJ2-1; 12 bases align to TRBD2. This CDR3 spans 15 amino acids. The V gene end was trimmed by 0 bases and the J gene end by 7 bases; junction bases not matched to a gene: 2. Per the germline V gene, CDR1 is SGHRS and CDR2 is YFSETQ. The CDR3 protein is CASSLELAGGNEQFF. CDR3 bases: TGCGCCAGCAGCTTGGAACTAGCGGGAGGTAATGAGCAGTTCTTC.

The chain links TRBV7-9 to TRBJ2-5, with unresolved D. The germline V and J ends were trimmed by 1 base and 2 bases, with 8 bases remaining between them. This CDR3 comprises 14 residues. Germline CDR1 SEHNR, CDR2 FQNEAQ (reference sequence). CDR3 in amino acids: CASSLVRSQETQYF. The CDR3 nucleotides read TGTGCCAGCAGCTTAGTCCGGTCACAAGAGACCCAGTACTTC.

The chain uses TRBV24-1 and TRBJ2-5; 14 bases align to TRBD2. CDR3 length: 16 amino acids. V lost 4 bases, J lost 4 bases, and 4 bases stayed unmatched. Germline CDR1 reads KGHDR; CDR2 reads SFDVKD. The CDR3 DNA is TGTGCCACCAGTGACTTAGGACTAGCGGGAGGAGAGACCCAGTACTTC. This sequence encodes CATSDLGLAGGETQYF.

V is TRBV4-1 and J is TRBJ2-1, with 9 bases fitting TRBD2. The germline gives CDR1 MGHRA, CDR2 YSYEKL. This CDR3 region has 20 residues. V lost 0 bases and J lost 8; bases outside the gene matches: 20. Here the CDR3 DNA reads TGCGCCAGCAGCCAAGAAAAGTCGGGCGGCGGGAGGGCCCGGCGTTATGAGCAGTTCTTC. It codes for CASSQEKSGGGRARRYEQFF.

The CDR3: CSVATSGEGEQFF. CDR3 bases: TGCAGCGTTGCGACTAGCGGGGAAGGGGAGCAGTTCTTC. The J gene is TRBJ2-1, the V gene TRBV29-1; 11 nucleotides line up with TRBD2. V shed 4 bases, J shed 10 bases, and the junction held 6 bases outside the gene matches. The CDR3 covers 13 residues. The germline gives CDR1 SQVTM, CDR2 ANQGSEA.

Of note for this clone: Relative to the germline gene, one junction end is altered; a read error may explain this. The chain recombines TRBV5-4 with TRBJ1-4; D is ambiguous. CDR3 length: 13 residues. CDR1 is SGHNT and CDR2 is YYREEE in the germline V gene (reference sequence). CDR3 sequence: CASSLGPQEKLLF. The DNA for the CDR3 is TGTGCCAGCAGCTTGGGCCCCCAGGAAAAACTGCTTTTT.

The chain is built from TRBV5-1 and TRBJ2-3; TRBD1 aligns across 7 bases. CDR1 SGHRS and CDR2 YFSETQ come from the germline V gene. The CDR3 is 14 amino acids. The trim removed 4 bases at V and 1 base at J, leaving 3 bases unmatched. The CDR3 region is CASSPGQRTDTQYF. In nucleotides, the CDR3 is TGCGCCAGCAGCCCGGGACAGCGCACAGATACGCAGTATTTT.

The CDR3 sequence is CASSSTGDTEAFF. The CDR3 DNA follows: TGTGCCAGCAGTTCGACAGGGGACACTGAAGCTTTCTTT. The rearrangement joins TRBV25-1 to TRBJ1-1; 8 bases are a match to TRBD1. This CDR3 spans 13 amino acids. The V gene's germline CDR1 is MGHDK and CDR2 SYGVNS. V was pared by 5 bases and J by 3 bases, with 2 bases of the junction left unmatched.